This T cell receptor (beta chain) was sequenced for a study of T-cell memory formation after mild COVID-19. Study at large: Largely, the TCR clusters proved donor specific.

Comments on this clonotype: Its cognate antigen is unknown.

TCRdb recomputed calls from the 5' RACE reads with MiXCR, one row per CDR3 protein. This sample has around 200,000 distinct CDR3 sequences, with over 20% found just once. This CDR3 has 15 amino acids. V shed 6 bases and J 0 bases; nucleotides not matched to a gene: 8. Findings of the study overall: Day 15 to 85 contractors were CD4/CD8 balanced; later expanders leaned CD4+.

What was sequenced was PBMCs or a T cell subset sorted from them (not recorded which). The origin of this receptor is an adult woman who had mild COVID-19 (a few samples of this study predate the infection). Cell type and time point are not known. This sequence joins TRBV12-3 or TRBV12-4 and TRBJ2-7; 7 nucleotides agree with TRBD2. CDR3 in DNA: TGTGCCAGCAGCCCTCCGGGCGGGAGCTCCTACGAGCAGTACTTC. Encoded protein: CASSPPGGSSYEQYF.